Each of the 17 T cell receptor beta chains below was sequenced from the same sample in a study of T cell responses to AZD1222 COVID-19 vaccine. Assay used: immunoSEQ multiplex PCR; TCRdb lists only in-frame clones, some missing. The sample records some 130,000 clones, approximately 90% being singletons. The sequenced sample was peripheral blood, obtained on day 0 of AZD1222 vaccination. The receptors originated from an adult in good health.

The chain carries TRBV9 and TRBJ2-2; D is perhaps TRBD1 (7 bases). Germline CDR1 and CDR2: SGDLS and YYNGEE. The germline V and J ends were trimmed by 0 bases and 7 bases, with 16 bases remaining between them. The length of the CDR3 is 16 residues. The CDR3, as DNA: TGTGCCAGCAGCGTAGCTTCGGGGGCAGGGGGCGGGGAGCTGTTTTTT. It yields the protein CASSVASGAGGGELFF.

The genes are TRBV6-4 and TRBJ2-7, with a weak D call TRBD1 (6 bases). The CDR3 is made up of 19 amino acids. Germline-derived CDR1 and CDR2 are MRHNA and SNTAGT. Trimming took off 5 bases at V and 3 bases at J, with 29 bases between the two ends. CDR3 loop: CASSSDMGSQGRGRYEQYF. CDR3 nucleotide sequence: TGTGCCAGCAGTAGCGATATGGGATCACAGGGCCGCGGTCGCTACGAGCAGTACTTC.

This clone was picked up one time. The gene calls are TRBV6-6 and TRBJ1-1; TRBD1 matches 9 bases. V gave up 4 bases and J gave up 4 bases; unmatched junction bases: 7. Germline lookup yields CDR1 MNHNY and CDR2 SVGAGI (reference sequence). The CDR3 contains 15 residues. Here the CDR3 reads CASSSPDRGVTEAFF. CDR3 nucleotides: TGTGCCAGCAGTTCACCGGACAGGGGAGTCACTGAAGCTTTCTTT.

The CDR3: CASSYQPGGEESPLHF. The CDR3 region has the DNA TGTGCCAGCAGTTACCAACCCGGGGGTGAGGAGTCACCCCTCCACTTT. The chain couples TRBV27 to TRBJ1-6; TRBD1 is a possible D gene (5 bases). This CDR3 spans 16 amino acids. Trimming removed 4 bases at V and 10 bases at J, with 20 bases between. Germline V lookup: CDR1 MNHEY, CDR2 SMNVEV (reference sequence).

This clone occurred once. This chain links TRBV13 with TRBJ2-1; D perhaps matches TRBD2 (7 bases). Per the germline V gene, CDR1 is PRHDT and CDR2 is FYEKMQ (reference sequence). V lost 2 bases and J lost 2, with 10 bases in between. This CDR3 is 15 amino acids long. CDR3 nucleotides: TGTGCCAGCAGCTTACGGGGGGCTGCCTACAATGAGCAGTTCTTC. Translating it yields CASSLRGAAYNEQFF.

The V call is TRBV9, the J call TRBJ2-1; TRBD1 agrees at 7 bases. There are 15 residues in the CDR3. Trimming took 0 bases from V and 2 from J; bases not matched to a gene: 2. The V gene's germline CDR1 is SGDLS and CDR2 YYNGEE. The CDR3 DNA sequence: TGTGCCAGCAGCGTAGAGGGGGCCACCTACAATGAGCAGTTCTTC. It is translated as CASSVEGATYNEQFF.

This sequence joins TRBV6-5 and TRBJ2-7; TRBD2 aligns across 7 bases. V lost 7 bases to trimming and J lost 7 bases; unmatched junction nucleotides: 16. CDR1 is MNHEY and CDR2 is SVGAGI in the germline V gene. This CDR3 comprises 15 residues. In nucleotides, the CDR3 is TGTGCCAGCAAAAAAAGGGACGGTTTGGGGGGGGAGCAGTACTTC. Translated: CASKKRDGLGGEQYF.

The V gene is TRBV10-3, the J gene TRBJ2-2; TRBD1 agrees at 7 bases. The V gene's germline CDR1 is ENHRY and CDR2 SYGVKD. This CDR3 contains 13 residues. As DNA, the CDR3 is TGTGCTGGTAAGGGGGCGGCCACCGGGGAGCTGTTTTTT. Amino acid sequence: CAGKGAATGELFF.

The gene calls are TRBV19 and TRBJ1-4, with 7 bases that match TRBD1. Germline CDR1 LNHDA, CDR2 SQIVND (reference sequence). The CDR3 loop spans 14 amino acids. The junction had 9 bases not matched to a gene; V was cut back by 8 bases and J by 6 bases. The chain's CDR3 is CASQQGRLDEKLFF. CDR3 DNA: TGTGCCAGTCAACAGGGGCGGCTGGATGAAAAACTGTTTTTT.

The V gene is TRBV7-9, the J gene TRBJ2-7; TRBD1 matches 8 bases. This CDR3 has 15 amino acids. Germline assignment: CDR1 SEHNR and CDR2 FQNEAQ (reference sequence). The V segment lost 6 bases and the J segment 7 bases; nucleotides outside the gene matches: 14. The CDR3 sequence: CASRPTGARSGEQYF. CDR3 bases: TGTGCCAGCAGACCGACAGGGGCCCGTAGTGGGGAGCAGTACTTC.

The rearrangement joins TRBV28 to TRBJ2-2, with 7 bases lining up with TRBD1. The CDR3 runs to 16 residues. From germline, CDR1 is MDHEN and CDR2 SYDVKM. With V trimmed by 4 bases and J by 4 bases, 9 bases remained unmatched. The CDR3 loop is CASSSQDRSFTGELFF. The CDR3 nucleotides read TGTGCCAGCAGTTCCCAGGACAGGTCGTTCACCGGGGAGCTGTTTTTT. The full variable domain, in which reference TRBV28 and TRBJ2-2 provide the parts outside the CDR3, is DVKVTQSSRYLVKRTGEKVFLECVQDMDHENMFWYRQDPGLGLRLIYFSYDVKMKEKGDIPEGYSVSREKKERFSLILESASTNQTSMYLCASSSQDRSFTGELFFGEGSRLTVL.

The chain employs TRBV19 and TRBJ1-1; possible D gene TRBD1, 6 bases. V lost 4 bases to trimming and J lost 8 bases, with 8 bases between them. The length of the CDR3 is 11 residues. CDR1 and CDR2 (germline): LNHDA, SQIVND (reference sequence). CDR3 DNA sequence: TGTGCCAGTAGTAAAGGACAGGAAGCTTTCTTT. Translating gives CASSKGQEAFF.

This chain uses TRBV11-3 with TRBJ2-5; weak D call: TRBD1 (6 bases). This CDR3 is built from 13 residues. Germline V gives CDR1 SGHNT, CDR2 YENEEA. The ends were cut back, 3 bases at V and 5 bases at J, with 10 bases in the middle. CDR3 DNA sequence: TGTGCCAGCAGCTTCGACAGGCGGGAGACCCAGTACTTC. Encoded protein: CASSFDRRETQYF.

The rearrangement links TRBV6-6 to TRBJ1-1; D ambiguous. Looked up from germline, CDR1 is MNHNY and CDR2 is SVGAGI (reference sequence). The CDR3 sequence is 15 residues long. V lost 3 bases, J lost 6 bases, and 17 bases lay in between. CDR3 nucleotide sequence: TGTGCCAGCAGTTATACTACCCTGCGGACGTCTGAAGCTTTCTTT. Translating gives CASSYTTLRTSEAFF.

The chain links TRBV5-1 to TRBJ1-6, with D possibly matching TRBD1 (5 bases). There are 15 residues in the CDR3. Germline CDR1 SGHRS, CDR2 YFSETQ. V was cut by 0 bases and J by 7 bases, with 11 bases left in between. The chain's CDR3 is CASSLGSEGNSPLHF. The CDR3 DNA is TGCGCCAGCAGCTTGGGGAGTGAGGGGAATTCACCCCTCCACTTT.

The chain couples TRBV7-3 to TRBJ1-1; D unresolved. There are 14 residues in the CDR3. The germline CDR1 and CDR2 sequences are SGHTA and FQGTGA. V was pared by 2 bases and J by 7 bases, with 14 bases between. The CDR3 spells CASSLSNNPIEAFF. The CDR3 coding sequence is TGTGCCAGCAGCTTATCCAATAATCCTATTGAAGCTTTCTTT.

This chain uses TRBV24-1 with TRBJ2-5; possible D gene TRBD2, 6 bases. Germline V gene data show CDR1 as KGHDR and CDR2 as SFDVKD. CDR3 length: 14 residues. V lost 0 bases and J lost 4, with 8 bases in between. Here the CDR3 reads CATSDLTGGETQYF. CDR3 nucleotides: TGTGCCACCAGTGATTTGACCGGGGGAGAGACCCAGTACTTC.